The clone carrying this TCR beta chain was seen more than once but under ten times. What it binds is not known. Markers CD45RO/CCR7/CD25/CD127/CD95/CD27 served to sort CD4+ naive, central memory, regulatory and stem cell-like memory cells. The isolated RNA, all of it, was reverse transcribed, so expressed TCRB transcripts were what got sequenced. This table comes from immunoSEQ multiplex PCR, and its TCRdb copy is limited to in-frame clones, with some not included. The sample carries about 360,000 clones, around 12% recorded once. This entry is derived from a study of beta chain features in type 1 diabetes. Points from the study as a whole: Equally in patients and controls, PCR might preferentially amplify shorter templates.

There are 16 residues in the CDR3. CDR1 GTSNPN and CDR2 SVGIG come from the germline V gene (reference sequence). The chain joins TRBV30 to TRBJ2-5; tentative D call: TRBD2 (7 bases). The J call could be wrong; TRBJ2-7 is a better fit for the DNA end. The source material was naive CD4+ T cells from blood. This TCR was recovered from a young man in good health. The DNA of the CDR3 is TGTGCCTGGAGCGACCCCGGGGGGCCTTCAGGCTACGAGCAGTACTTC. Residues: CAWSDPGGPSGYEQYF.